This entry features one T cell receptor beta chain sequence. Its antigen is currently unknown. Germline V gene sequence: CDR1 SGHDN, CDR2 FVKESK. The CDR3 has 16 residues. The data are from a study of monozygotic twins with inflammatory bowel disease. Study-level points and caveats: The existence of one strong signal or clonotype linked to IBD lacked support.

TCRdb reworked the 5' RACE reads into one entry per CDR3 protein, no DNA. The data include under 150,000 distinct CDR3 sequences; the top ten clones carry 2% to 3%. Blood samples of 2 to 2.5 ml were drawn from every donor. The chain employs TRBV14 and TRBJ1-6; TCRdb's D call of TRBD1 is untestable without DNA. Sequencing used blood. This receptor was identified in a human donor with ulcerative colitis or Crohn's disease, or a healthy co-twin of an affected twin (not recorded which). The CDR3 is CASSQERGAYNSPLHF.